This T cell receptor (beta chain) was sequenced in a study of T cells in Graves' hyperthyroidism and ophthalmopathy. Study findings and constraints: Stable hyperthyroidism and ophthalmopathy were separated using 13 V-J signatures.

RNA transcripts provided the source from which TCR beta CDR3 regions were amplified. HTBI primers were the set used in a first-round RT-PCR of the TCR CDR3. TCRdb used MiXCR to reprocess the multiplex PCR reads, holding one entry per CDR3 protein. The sample has 93,000 or so distinct CDR3 sequences; around 50% are singletons. The germline V gene encodes CDR1 KGHDR and CDR2 SFDVKD. The CDR3 sequence is 15 residues long. As concerns this clonotype: Its antigen is unidentified. The junction differs from germline at one of its ends, possibly a read error.

This clonotype originated in a man aged 35-49 years with Graves' hyperthyroidism. The chain uses TRBV24-1 and TRBJ2-1, with unresolved D. The sequencing sample was made of blood. The CDR3 sequence is CATTRWRLFYNEQFF. The CDR3 bases are TGTGCCACCACCAGGTGGAGACTCTTCTACAATGAGCAGTTCTTT.